Listed below are T cell receptor beta chains from one sample, sequenced in a study of blood T cell repertoires in COVID-19. Measured with immunoSEQ multiplex PCR; TCRdb has only the in-frame clones, and not every one. This sample has 250,000 or so clones, with about nine tenths found just once. Sample: peripheral blood. These receptors all come from a man in his forties with active or convalescent COVID-19. The CDR3 runs from the conserved cysteine through the conserved F or W. D genes are given only for firm matches. For some rows the clone size is stated as once, few or many, or as a class when expanded; others skip it.

v_gene,j_gene,d_gene,abundance,CDR3nt,CDR3aa
TRBV28,TRBJ2-7,NA,few,TGTGCCAGCAGTAGCCCCCGAGGGGCGGGGTACGAGCAGTACTTC,CASSSPRGAGYEQYF
TRBV7-3,TRBJ2-1,TRBD1,few,TGTGCCAGCAGCCCGACAGGGGGTTTTGATGAGCAGTTCTTC,CASSPTGGFDEQFF
TRBV5-1,TRBJ1-1,TRBD1,NA,TGCGCCAGCAGCTTGGCCCCCGGGACAGGGCAGAACACTGAAGCTTTCTTT,CASSLAPGTGQNTEAFF
TRBV5-1,TRBJ2-2,NA,once,TGCGCCAGCAGCCAATCCCGGGAGAACACCGGGGAGCTGTTTTTT,CASSQSRENTGELFF
TRBV9,TRBJ2-7,NA,NA,TGTGCCAGCAGTGCCTCTGGCAACGAGCAGTACTTC,CASSASGNEQYF
TRBV30,TRBJ1-6,NA,NA,TGTGCCTGGAGTGCTCAACAGGGTGTAAATTCACCCCTCCACTTT,CAWSAQQGVNSPLHF
TRBV27,TRBJ2-1,NA,NA,TGTGCCAGCAGTTTAGGACCCGGAGGGTACAATGAGCAGTTCTTC,CASSLGPGGYNEQFF
TRBV5-5,TRBJ2-7,TRBD1,once,TGTGCCAGCAGCTTGGGGGCAGACAGGGGCGTCTACGAGCAGTACTTC,CASSLGADRGVYEQYF
TRBV2,TRBJ2-2,NA,few,TGTGCCAGCAGTACCAGGGGCACCGGGGAGCTGTTTTTT,CASSTRGTGELFF
TRBV9,TRBJ2-1,TRBD1,NA,TGTGCCAGCAGCTTCGGGACAGAGTCCTACAATGAGCAGTTCTTC,CASSFGTESYNEQFF
TRBV19,TRBJ1-1,TRBD1,few,TGTGCCAGTCCACCGGGACAGGGGATGAACACTGAAGCTTTCTTT,CASPPGQGMNTEAFF
TRBV18,TRBJ2-7,TRBD2,few,TGTGCCAGCTCCCCCGCGGGACTAGCTTTCTACGAGCAGTACTTC,CASSPAGLAFYEQYF
TRBV19,TRBJ1-4,TRBD1,NA,TGTGCCAGTAGTATATTTCCAGGGGGTGCAACTAATGAAAAACTGTTTTTT,CASSIFPGGATNEKLFF
TRBV9,TRBJ1-2,TRBD1,NA,TGTGCCAGCAGCGACCGAGTTGACAGGGGGACCTATGGCTACACCTTC,CASSDRVDRGTYGYTF
TRBV28,TRBJ2-7,NA,NA,TGTGCCAGCAGGAGGGACTCTGGCGGTTACGAGCAGTACTTC,CASRRDSGGYEQYF
TRBV6-5,TRBJ1-6,TRBD1,NA,TGTGCCAGCAGCGACGGACAGGGGGCAGATTCACCCCTCCACTTT,CASSDGQGADSPLHF
TRBV10-1,TRBJ1-1,NA,NA,TGCGCCAGCAGTAGACAGGTGAACACTGAAGCTTTCTTT,CASSRQVNTEAFF
TRBV11-2,TRBJ1-1,NA,few,TGTGCCAGCAGCTTCGGGAACACTGAAGCTTTCTTT,CASSFGNTEAFF
TRBV5-5,TRBJ1-1,NA,NA,TGTGCCAGCAGCAGCCCCGGGAACACTGAAGCTTTCTTT,CASSSPGNTEAFF
TRBV25-1,TRBJ1-2,NA,NA,TGTGCCAGCAGGGAGATCGGGAACTATGGCTACACCTTC,CASREIGNYGYTF
TRBV19,TRBJ1-2,NA,NA,TGTGCCAGTAGTATAAGCTTTTTGGGGGCAAGAGATGGCTACACCTTC,CASSISFLGARDGYTF
TRBV11-2,TRBJ2-1,NA,NA,TGTGCCAGCAGCCGGGAGCGATCCAATGAGCAGTTCTTC,CASSRERSNEQFF
TRBV5-4,TRBJ2-1,TRBD2,NA,TGTGCCAGCAGCCAGAGGGGAGGGCTAAATGAGCAGTTCTTC,CASSQRGGLNEQFF
TRBV7-9,TRBJ2-3,TRBD1,NA,TGTGCCAGCAGGCTCGGGACAGTCGACACAGATACGCAGTATTTT,CASRLGTVDTDTQYF
TRBV2,TRBJ1-2,NA,NA,TGTGCCAGCAGTGGACCGACAGAAACGGCCTATGGCTACACCTTC,CASSGPTETAYGYTF
TRBV5-4,TRBJ1-2,NA,NA,TGTGCCAGCAGCTCGGGTGGAGGCCTAAAAGTCGGCTCTAACTATGGCTACACCTTC,CASSSGGGLKVGSNYGYTF
TRBV5-1,TRBJ1-2,TRBD1,NA,TGCGCCAGCAGCCCAGGCAGTGGGACAGGGCCCGATGGCTACACCTTC,CASSPGSGTGPDGYTF
TRBV6-5,TRBJ1-2,TRBD1,few,TGTGCCAGCAGTCTACAGGGGGCGGGAGGCTACACCTTC,CASSLQGAGGYTF
TRBV6-5,TRBJ1-5,NA,NA,TGTGCCAGCAGAAGGAGTAACAATCAGCCCCAGCATTTT,CASRRSNNQPQHF
TRBV5-1,TRBJ2-2,NA,NA,TGCGCCAGCAGCTTCTTGAGCGGACGTAACACCGGGGAGCTGTTTTTT,CASSFLSGRNTGELFF
TRBV5-1,TRBJ1-5,NA,NA,TGCGCCAGCAGCTTGACCGCCGGGGAGGGTCAGCCCCAGCATTTT,CASSLTAGEGQPQHF
TRBV27,TRBJ2-1,NA,NA,TGTGCCAGCACCGAGGGAGATGAGCAGTTCTTC,CASTEGDEQFF
TRBV12-3/TRBV12-4,TRBJ1-6,TRBD1,NA,TGTGCCAGCAGCCGAAACAGGGGACCCCTCCACTTT,CASSRNRGPLHF
TRBV4-1,TRBJ1-1,NA,NA,TGCGCCAGCAGCCAAGTTAATGAGGGCACTGAAGCTTTCTTT,CASSQVNEGTEAFF
TRBV4-1,TRBJ2-1,TRBD1,NA,TGCGCCAGCAGCCAAGGGGGGACAGGGAGGAACAATGAGCAGTTCTTC,CASSQGGTGRNNEQFF